This T cell receptor (beta chain) was documented in a study of vaccination and CD4 T cells after COVID-19. Study-level points and caveats: Only post-vaccination samples contained a median about 86% of the reactive clones in convalescent patients.

V was pared by 10 bases and J by 0 bases, with 16 bases between. Germline V gives CDR1 MNHNS, CDR2 SASEGT. The CDR3 spans 15 residues. The Oncomine TCR Beta short-read assay sequenced DNA from cultured CD4+ T cells. TCRdb processed the PCR reads anew with MiXCR; each CDR3 protein has one entry. The repertoire consists of some 17,000 distinct CDR3 sequences, with about 51% occurring once and the leading ten covering over 20%. Time point described: late sampling 161 to 241 days after vaccination in three convalescent patients. This sample's treatment: approximately nine-day PBMC culture with coronavirus spike peptide pools or control peptides (ViraFEST assay). TCR sequencing followed the expansion of antigen-specific T cells with peptide pools in ViraFEST. This clonotype has only a few counts. Its antigen is currently unknown.

The TCR was taken from a human donor who had recovered from COVID-19. This chain uses TRBV6-1 with TRBJ1-5; the D gene is possibly TRBD1 (5 bases). The source material was CD4+ T cells from blood, cultured in vitro, sampled about 7 months after SARS-CoV-2 vaccination. The CDR3 coding sequence is TGTGCCACCCTCCGAGCAGGGTATAGCAATCAGCCCCAGCATTTT. Translation gives CATLRAGYSNQPQHF.